This T cell receptor (beta chain) was captured by sequencing in a study of human T cells and chemical hapten exposure (dated by TCRdb to about 2021). As for the study more broadly: For sensitization, 2% DPC in acetone was applied to a roughly 2 cm by roughly 2 cm area of upper inner arm skin. Throughout the study period of around 24 weeks, patients also received therapeutic DPC doses to the scalp every week. Patch testing was done on the upper back using Finn chambers containing 0.01% DPC, and results were scored after 6 days according to International Contact Dermatitis Research Group standards. The patient cohort, mostly female, included alopecia areata with under or over 50% scalp involvement, alopecia totalis and alopecia universalis. Libraries were pooled for sequencing, and per-sample TCR yields varied mainly because of small differences in library volumes within the pool. This study followed changes in the peripheral blood TCR repertoire in vivo during primary and secondary sensitization of alopecia patients to the hapten diphenylcyclopropenone (DPC). Blood samples were taken from patients before sensitization (week 0) and at 2, 6 and about 24 weeks after DPC sensitization. Blood for TCR sequencing was provided by twenty-nine alopecia patients at one to four time points (pre-sensitization, 2, 6 and 24 weeks). What the work shows at the level of the full study, not this receptor alone: Because all patients had alopecia, a presumed autoimmune disease, the immune response of the patients might differ from that of healthy individuals. After repeated subsampling, changes were observed in the strength of the expansion versus patch-test correlation and in the threshold at which the correlation became significant. Significantly more large CDR3 similarity clusters were formed by expanded TCRs than by pre-sensitization or healthy control sets, consistent with antigen-driven responses. The number of TCRs above 1 in 1000 frequency did not change with DPC sensitization; there was no evidence of global repertoire structure alterations. Patch test score correlated positively with the number of PT1 expanded TCRs, reaching significance at thresholds 8, 16 and 32 but not at 4.

The time point label, read with the paper, signifies: patch test 2, 6 weeks after DPC sensitization. Taken with the paper, the label for treatment or condition translates to: therapeutic diphenylcyclopropenone sensitization with weekly scalp DPC. At every patch-test visit, the blood draw took place before the patch test was put on. To be eligible, patients had to be aged 18 to 70, diagnosed with alopecia and judged suitable for DPC therapy, while pregnant patients were excluded. Total RNA was isolated from unfractionated whole blood collected in Tempus Blood RNA tubes. In the germline V gene, CDR1 corresponds to SQVTM and CDR2 to ANQGSEA. Cut back by 7 bases and 5 bases, the V and J ends lie 8 bases apart. The CDR3 measures 10 amino acids from cysteine to phenylalanine. The read is trimmed to its CDR3 DNA, 30 bases read in frame from base 1. The library was obtained by RACE. TCRdb names NextSeq 500 as the instrument used. During library preparation, unique molecular identifiers were attached to individual cDNA molecules so that TCRs could be counted in a quantitative, reproducible way. Each blood RNA sample was used to sequence both TCR alpha and TCR beta chains. The original pipeline was this. A median of roughly 99,000 TCRs per sample was observed, with a range of about 20,000 to 690,600. The Decombinator software suite was used to annotate the V, J and CDR3 of the TCR reads. For PS versus PT1 abundance plots, all samples were subsampled to the same number of TCRs (28,000). Expanded TCRs were defined as absent before sensitization and observed at least eight times at the 2-week time point. TCRdb reprocessing: public reads trimmed at Q25 with fastp, clones called with MiXCR, in-frame beta chains kept. Each entry merges the rows of one CDR3 protein and shows their most common DNA and genes. TCRdb assigned the V and J calls; the authors' analysis was not used. The sample table records around 75,000 distinct CDR3 sequences; 10% of these occur just once. The biggest ten clones account for around 7% of the sample.

This clonotype occurred many times. The specificity of this receptor is unknown. One base away there is no much larger clone; base qualities are not given. The chain is assembled from TRBV29-1 and TRBJ1-1, with no D gene named confidently. The receptor comes from a woman aged 45-65 years with alopecia areata. Some clones in this sample may be carry-over from other donors' samples. Sequencing used whole blood, obtained in connection with sensitization to the hapten diphenylcyclopropenone (DPC). At the DNA level, the sequence is TGCAGCGAGGGCGATACTGAAGCTTTCTTT. This yields the protein CSEGDTEAFF.